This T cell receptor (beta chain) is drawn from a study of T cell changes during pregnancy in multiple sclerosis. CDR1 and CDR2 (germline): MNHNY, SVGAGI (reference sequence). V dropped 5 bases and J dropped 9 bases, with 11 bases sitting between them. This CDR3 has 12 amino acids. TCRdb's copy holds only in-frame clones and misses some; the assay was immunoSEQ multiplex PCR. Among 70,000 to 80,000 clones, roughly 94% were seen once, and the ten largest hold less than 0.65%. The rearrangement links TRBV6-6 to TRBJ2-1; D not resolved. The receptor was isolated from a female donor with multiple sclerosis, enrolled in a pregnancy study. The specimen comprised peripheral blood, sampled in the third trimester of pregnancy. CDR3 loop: CASSALRAEQFF. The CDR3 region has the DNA TGTGCCAGCAGTGCCCTTCGAGCTGAGCAGTTCTTC.